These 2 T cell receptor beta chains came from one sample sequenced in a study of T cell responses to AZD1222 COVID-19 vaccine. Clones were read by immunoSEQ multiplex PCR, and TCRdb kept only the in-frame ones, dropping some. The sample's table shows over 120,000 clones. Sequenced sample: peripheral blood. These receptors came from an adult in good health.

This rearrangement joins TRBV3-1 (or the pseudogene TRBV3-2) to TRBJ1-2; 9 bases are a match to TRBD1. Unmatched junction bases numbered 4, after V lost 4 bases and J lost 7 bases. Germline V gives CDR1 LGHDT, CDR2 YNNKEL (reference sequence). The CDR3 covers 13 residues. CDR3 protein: CASSLTGGSGYTF. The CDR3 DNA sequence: TGTGCCAGCAGCCTCACAGGGGGCAGTGGCTACACCTTC.

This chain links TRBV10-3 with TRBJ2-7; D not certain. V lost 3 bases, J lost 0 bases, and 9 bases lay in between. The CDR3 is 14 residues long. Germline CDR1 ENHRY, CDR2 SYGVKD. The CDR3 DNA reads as TGTGCCATCAGTGATAAGACGGACTCCTACGAGCAGTACTTC. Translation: CAISDKTDSYEQYF.